The TCR beta chain described here comes from a study of breast tumors, draining lymph nodes, adjacent tissues. This clonotype was counted at least ten times. The antigen remains undetermined. Samples came from axillary lymph nodes draining the breast cancer. There are 15 residues in the CDR3. Germline V gene sequence: CDR1 SGHTA, CDR2 FQGNSA. Trimming at V came to 4 bases and at J to 6 bases, leaving 8 bases not matched to a gene. Broader study findings: Data only fit, rather than demonstrated, lymph node origin of most tumor T cells.

TCRdb reanalysed the multiplex PCR reads using MiXCR and keeps one entry per CDR3 protein. Seen here are approximately 230,000 distinct CDR3 sequences, under 40% observed once, and the top ten hold approximately 4%. The chain is built from TRBV7-2 and TRBJ2-3; 9 bases are shared with TRBD2. This TCR was sampled from a female donor with breast cancer. Some clones in this sample may be carry-over from other donors' samples. The sequenced material came from axillary lymph node tissue. The CDR3 DNA reads as TGTGCCAGCAGCTACCCAGCGGGGGGCGCGGATACGCAGTATTTT. This encodes CASSYPAGGADTQYF.